Each of the 12 T cell receptor beta chains below was sequenced from the same sample in a study of identical twins listed by TCRdb under 2016. Library construction relied on 5' RACE. Sequencing took place on an Illumina HiSeq 2000. The public reads were run again by TCRdb, first through fastp at Q25 and then through MiXCR, and only productive beta chains were kept. Each CDR3 protein gets just one entry, which takes the most common genes and DNA from the rows behind it. The sample has 1.5 million to 2 million distinct CDR3 sequences on record, roughly 35% of them singletons. Approximately 0.25% of the sample is in the top ten clones. The sequenced sample was cord blood. The receptors were gathered from a newborn girl in good health.

The rearrangement joins TRBV20-1 to TRBJ2-7; TRBD1 agrees at 10 bases. The CDR3 covers 14 residues. Germline CDR1 DFQATT, CDR2 SNEGSKA (reference sequence). With V trimmed by 2 bases and J by 3 bases, 4 bases remained unmatched. As DNA, the CDR3 is TGCAGTGCTAGAAACCGGGACAGGGGCTACGAGCAGTACTTC. Its protein product is CSARNRDRGYEQYF.

The V call is TRBV20-1, the J call TRBJ2-5, with D uncertain. CDR3 length equals 14 residues. Germline lookup yields CDR1 DFQATT and CDR2 SNEGSKA (reference sequence). The V end lost 1 base, the J end lost 11 bases, and 20 bases lay between the germline ends. This chain's CDR3 is CSARVGPSYNEQYF. CDR3 bases: TGCAGTGCTAGAGTTGGACCTTCCTACAATGAGCAGTACTTC.

The rearrangement joins TRBV2 to TRBJ2-1, with D tentatively TRBD1 (6 bases). Trimming cost V 3 bases and J 0 bases, with 9 bases left between them. The CDR3 consists of 15 residues. CDR1 is SNHLY, CDR2 FYNNEI, per germline. CDR3 sequence reads: CASSDRGPSYNEQFF. The CDR3 coding sequence is TGTGCCAGCAGTGACAGGGGACCCTCCTACAATGAGCAGTTCTTC.

In this sample, this clonotype turned up a few times. This chain uses TRBV7-8 with TRBJ2-5, with 7 bases lining up with TRBD2. From germline, CDR1 is SGHVS and CDR2 FQNEAQ. This CDR3 region has 14 residues. The J segment lost 6 bases and the V segment lost 2 bases, leaving 6 bases of the junction unmatched. The CDR3 sequence is CASSLFWREKTQYF. CDR3 coding DNA: TGTGCCAGCAGCTTATTTTGGCGGGAGAAGACCCAGTACTTC.

This clonotype was counted many times. The chain joins TRBV28 to TRBJ2-5; maybe TRBD1 (6 bases). CDR3 length: 17 residues. V was clipped by 6 bases and J by 2 bases, with 22 bases between them. The germline V gene has CDR1 MDHEN and CDR2 SYDVKM. The CDR3 spells CASSPYRVRRSQETQYF. The CDR3 coding sequence is TGTGCCAGCAGCCCTTACAGGGTTCGTCGCTCACAAGAGACCCAGTACTTC. The entire variable domain, with the rest obtained from reference TRBV28 and TRBJ2-5, is as follows: DVKVTQSSRYLVKRTGEKVFLECVQDMDHENMFWYRQDPGLGLRLIYFSYDVKMKEKGDIPEGYSVSREKKERFSLILESASTNQTSMYLCASSPYRVRRSQETQYFGPGTRLLVL.

There are many counts of this clonotype. CDR3 nucleotides: TGCAGCGTTGACGCCCCGAGCAGCACAGATACGCAGTATTTT. As protein: CSVDAPSSTDTQYF. The chain joins TRBV29-1 to TRBJ2-3; D unclear. The germline V gene has CDR1 SQVTM and CDR2 ANQGSEA. V lost 3 bases and J 0 bases, leaving 10 bases between the germline ends. This CDR3 is 14 amino acids long.

This clonotype occurred once. The chain couples TRBV12-5 to TRBJ2-1; D is undetermined. The CDR3 contains 10 residues. Germline lookup yields CDR1 LGHNT and CDR2 FRNRAP. V shed 6 bases and J shed 9 bases, with 6 bases lying between them. For the CDR3, the DNA is TGTGCTAGTGGCGCCCTTGAGCAGTTCTTC. It encodes CASGALEQFF.

V and J are TRBV12-5 and TRBJ2-7; tentative D call: TRBD1 (5 bases). The V end lost 1 base, the J end lost 7 bases, and 11 bases lay between the germline ends. The CDR3 spans 13 residues. The germline gives CDR1 LGHNT, CDR2 FRNRAP. The CDR3: CASGLGRVNEQYF. Here the CDR3 DNA reads TGTGCTAGTGGTTTGGGCAGGGTCAATGAGCAGTACTTC. Filled out from reference TRBV12-5 and TRBJ2-7, the complete variable domain reads DARVTQTPRHKVTEMGQEVTMRCQPILGHNTVFWYRQTMMQGLELLAYFRNRAPLDDSGMPKDRFSAEMPDATLATLKIQPSEPRDSAVYFCASGLGRVNEQYFGPGTRLTVT.

This clonotype was seen ten or more times. The chain uses TRBV12-3 or TRBV12-4 and TRBJ2-3; D uncertain. This CDR3 has 12 residues. Trimming shortened V by 3 bases and J by 2 bases, and 3 bases separated the two germline ends. CDR3 sequence (DNA): TGTGCCAGCAGTTTCATCACAGATACGCAGTATTTT. It specifies CASSFITDTQYF.

The V and J genes are TRBV12-3 or TRBV12-4 and TRBJ2-1; tentative D call: TRBD2 (6 bases). The length of the CDR3 is 18 residues. Trimming removed 7 bases from V and 2 bases from J, with 24 bases in between. The CDR3 nucleotides are TGTGCCAGCACCCAGGCTGGAATAGCGGCTCGTGCCTACAATGAGCAGTTCTTC. It encodes CASTQAGIAARAYNEQFF.

As concerns this clonotype: This sequence may be a read error, since a much larger clone differs from it by one base. V gene TRBV21-1 combines with J gene TRBJ2-1. TRBV21-1 is a pseudogene. The CDR3 is 10 residues long. This chain's CDR3 is CASSKYEQFF. CDR3 in DNA: TGTGCCAGCAGCAAATATGAGCAGTTCTTC.

This clonotype was detected a few times. The chain is built from TRBV10-2 and TRBJ2-1; 10 bases agree with TRBD2. The CDR3 runs 16 residues. Trimming took 4 bases from V and 1 from J; bases not matched to a gene: 4. Per germline, CDR1 WSHSY and CDR2 SAAADI. In DNA form, the CDR3 reads TGCGCCAGCAGTGGGGGACTAGCGATATCCTACAATGAGCAGTTCTTC. This encodes CASSGGLAISYNEQFF.